Given below is one T cell receptor beta chain in context. Its specificity is not known. Clones were sequenced by immunoSEQ multiplex PCR, and TCRdb holds only the in-frame ones, with some missing. The sample yields around 2.5 million clones, 93% seen once. Donors included only healthy HIV-negative adults lacking recent acute infections or vaccinations. These data originate in a study of shared clonotypes between healthy human individuals. Study-wide results and limits: In contrast to clonotypes shared by all four donors, non-shared clonotypes had lower generation probabilities. Memory subsets generally showed smaller estimated richness than naive subsets did.

The CDR3 runs to 16 residues. V lost 0 bases to trimming and J lost 4 bases, with 14 bases between them. The germline CDR1 and CDR2 sequences are SGHRS and YFSETQ. The V gene is TRBV5-1, the J gene TRBJ1-3; D not resolved. The receptor comes from a man between 18 and 35 years old in good health. Some clones in this sample may be carry-over from other donors' samples. Material: naive CD4+ T cells from PBMCs. As for subset: CD45RA+ positively selected. In nucleotides, the CDR3 is TGCGCCAGCAGCTTGGTTAATACTAGCCCGGGAAACACCATATATTTT. Protein: CASSLVNTSPGNTIYF.